This TCR beta chain was captured in a study of early T cells in non-severe SARS-CoV-2 infection. Study context: Bulk RNA from unsorted whole blood was sequenced; chains were unpaired. Regarding the study as a whole: VDJdb matching skewed toward anti-spike CD8 responses, missing private and CD4 specificities.

Unique molecular identifiers (one per individual cDNA molecule) were attached. TCRdb redid the calling of the 5' RACE reads with MiXCR, one entry per CDR3 protein. This sample carries around 70,000 distinct CDR3 sequences, about 12% of them seen once, and the ten largest clones take about 3.9%. Germline CDR1 reads SNHLY; CDR2 reads FYNNEI. Trimming stripped 3 bases from V and 6 bases from J, with 16 bases between. CDR3 size: 15 residues. This clonotype was seen a few times. Its antigen is not identified. The sample consisted of whole blood. J is TRBJ2-3 and V is TRBV2; weak D call: TRBD2 (6 bases). The source of this sequence is an adult who was a healthcare worker with PCR-confirmed SARS-CoV-2 infection or an uninfected control (not recorded which). The CDR3 nucleotides are TGTGCCAGCAGTGACGAGGGAGGTCCCATCGATACGCAGTATTTT. As protein: CASSDEGGPIDTQYF.